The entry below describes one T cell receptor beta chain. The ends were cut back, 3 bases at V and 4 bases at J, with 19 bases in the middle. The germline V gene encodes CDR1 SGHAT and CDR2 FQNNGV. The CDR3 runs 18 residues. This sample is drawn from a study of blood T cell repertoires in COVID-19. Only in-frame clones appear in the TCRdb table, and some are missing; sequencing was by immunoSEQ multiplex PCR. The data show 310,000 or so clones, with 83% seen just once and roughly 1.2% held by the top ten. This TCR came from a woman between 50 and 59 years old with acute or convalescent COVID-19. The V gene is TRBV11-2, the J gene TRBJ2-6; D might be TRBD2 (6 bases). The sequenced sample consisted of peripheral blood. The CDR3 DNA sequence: TGTGCCAGCAGCTTGAGTATCGGGAGTACAACAGGGGCCAACGTCCTGACTTTC. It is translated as CASSLSIGSTTGANVLTF.